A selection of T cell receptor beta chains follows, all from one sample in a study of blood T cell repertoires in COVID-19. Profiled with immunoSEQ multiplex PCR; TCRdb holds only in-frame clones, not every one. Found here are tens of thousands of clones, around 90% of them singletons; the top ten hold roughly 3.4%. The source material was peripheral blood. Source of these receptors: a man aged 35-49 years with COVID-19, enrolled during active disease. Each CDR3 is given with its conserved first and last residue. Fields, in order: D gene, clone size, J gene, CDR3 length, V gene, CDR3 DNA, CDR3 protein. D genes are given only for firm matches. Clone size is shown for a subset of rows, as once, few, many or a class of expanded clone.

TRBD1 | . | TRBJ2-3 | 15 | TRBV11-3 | TGTGCCAGCAGCTTGGGACAGGATAGCACAGATACGCAGTATTTT | CASSLGQDSTDTQYF
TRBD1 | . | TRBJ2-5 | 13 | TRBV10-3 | TGTGCCATCAGTGATAGGACAGGGGAGACCCAGTACTTC | CAISDRTGETQYF
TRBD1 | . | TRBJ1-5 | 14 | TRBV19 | TGTGCCAGTAAAACGGGACAGCTCAATCAGCCCCAGCATTTT | CASKTGQLNQPQHF
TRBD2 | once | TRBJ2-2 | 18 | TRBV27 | TGTGCCAGCAGTTTAGATTTCCCGGGACTAGCTAGCACCGGGGAGCTGTTTTTT | CASSLDFPGLASTGELFF
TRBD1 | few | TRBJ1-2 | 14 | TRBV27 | TGTGCCAGCAGTTTAAGGGACAGAGGATATGGCTACACCTTC | CASSLRDRGYGYTF
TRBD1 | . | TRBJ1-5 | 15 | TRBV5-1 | TGCGCCAGCAGCCCCAGGGGGAGTAGCAATCAGCCCCAGCATTTT | CASSPRGSSNQPQHF
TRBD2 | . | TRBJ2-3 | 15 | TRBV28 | TGTGCCAGCAGTACCCCGGGGCTAGCGGAGATTACGCAGTATTTT | CASSTPGLAEITQYF
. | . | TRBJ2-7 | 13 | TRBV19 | TGTGCCAGTAGTATCGGACTACCCTACGAGCAGTACTTC | CASSIGLPYEQYF
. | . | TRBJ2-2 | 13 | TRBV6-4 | TGTGCCAGCAGTGAACGGAGGCACGGGGAGCTGTTTTTT | CASSERRHGELFF
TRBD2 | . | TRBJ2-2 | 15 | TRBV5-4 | TGTGCCAGCAGCGCCCTAGCGGGGGGGACCGGGGAGCTGTTTTTT | CASSALAGGTGELFF
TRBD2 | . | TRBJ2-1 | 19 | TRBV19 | TGTGCCAGTAGTATAGGGACTAGCGGGAGAGTATATCGTAACAATGAGCAGTTCTTC | CASSIGTSGRVYRNNEQFF
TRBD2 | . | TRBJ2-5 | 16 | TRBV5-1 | TGCGCCAGCAGCTTTAGCGGGAGGGCCCTCGGGGAGACCCAGTACTTC | CASSFSGRALGETQYF
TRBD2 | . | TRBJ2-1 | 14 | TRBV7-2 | TGTGCCAGCAGCTCGGGACTATTATACAATGAGCAGTTCTTC | CASSSGLLYNEQFF
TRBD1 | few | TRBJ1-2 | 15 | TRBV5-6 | TGTGCCAGCAGCCCTCGGGACAGGGGAACGGTGGGCTACACCTTC | CASSPRDRGTVGYTF
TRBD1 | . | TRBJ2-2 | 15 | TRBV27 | TGTGCCAGCAGTTTAGGGACAGTCAACACCGGGGAGCTGTTTTTT | CASSLGTVNTGELFF
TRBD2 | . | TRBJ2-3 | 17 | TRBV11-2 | TGTGCCAGCAGCTCCCCTCAGGGACTAGCTGGCACAGATACGCAGTATTTT | CASSSPQGLAGTDTQYF
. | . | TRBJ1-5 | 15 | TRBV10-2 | TGCGCCAGCAGTGGTAGCGTAACGGGTAATCAGCCCCAGCATTTT | CASSGSVTGNQPQHF
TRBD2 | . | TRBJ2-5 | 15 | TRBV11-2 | TGTGCCAGCAGCCCTAGCGGGATCGACTTAGAGACCCAGTACTTC | CASSPSGIDLETQYF
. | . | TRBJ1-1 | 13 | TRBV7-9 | TGTGCCAGCAGTCAGGCGGGTGGGACTGAAGCTTTCTTT | CASSQAGGTEAFF
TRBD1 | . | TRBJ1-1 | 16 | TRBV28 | TGTGCCAGCAGTATATCTACAGGGGGGGTGAACACTGAAGCTTTCTTT | CASSISTGGVNTEAFF
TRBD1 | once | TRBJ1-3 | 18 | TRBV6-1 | TGTGCCAGCAGTGAATGGGGGAACAGGGGGCGCCTTGAAAACACCATATATTTT | CASSEWGNRGRLENTIYF
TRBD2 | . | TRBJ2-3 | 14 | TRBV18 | TGTGCCAGCTCACGAGAGGCGGGAGTGGATACGCAGTATTTT | CASSREAGVDTQYF
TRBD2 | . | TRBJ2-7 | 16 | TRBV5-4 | TGTGCCAGCAGCTCCGCACTCAAGCGGGGGGGTGGTGAGCAGTACTTC | CASSSALKRGGGEQYF
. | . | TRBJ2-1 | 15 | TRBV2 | TGTGCCAGCCGCCGGGACTCAAGTCCCTACAATGAGCAGTTCTTC | CASRRDSSPYNEQFF
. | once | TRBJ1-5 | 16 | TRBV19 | TGTGCCAGTAGTATAGAGCGGGGCCCGGGCAATCAGCCCCAGCATTTT | CASSIERGPGNQPQHF
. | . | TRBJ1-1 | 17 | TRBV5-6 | TGTGCCAGCAGCTTGTTGGGGAGGTTCGGCCACTCTGGAGAAGCTTTCTTT | CASSLLGRFGHSGEAFF
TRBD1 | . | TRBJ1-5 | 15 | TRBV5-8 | TGTGCCAGCAGCATAGGGGGCGTTGGTAATCAGCCCCAGCATTTT | CASSIGGVGNQPQHF
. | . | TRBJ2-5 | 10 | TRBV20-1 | TGCAGTGCAGGCGGGGAGACCCAGTACTTC | CSAGGETQYF
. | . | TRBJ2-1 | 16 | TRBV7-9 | TGTGCCAGCAGCTTAGAAAGGACTATCTCCTACAATGAGCAGTTCTTC | CASSLERTISYNEQFF
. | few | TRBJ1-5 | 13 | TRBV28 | TGTGCCAGCAGTCGGGGGGGCGGTCAGCCCCAGCATTTT | CASSRGGGQPQHF
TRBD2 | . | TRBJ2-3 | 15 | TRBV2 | TGTGCCAGCACATCTAGCGGGAGCCCCACAGATACGCAGTATTTT | CASTSSGSPTDTQYF
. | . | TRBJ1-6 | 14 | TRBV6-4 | TGTGTCCCCCGAGGACAGTGGATGAATTCACCCCTCCACTTT | CVPRGQWMNSPLHF
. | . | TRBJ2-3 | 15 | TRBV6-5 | TGTGCCAGCAGTTACCGCACAGAAAGCACAGATACGCAGTATTTT | CASSYRTESTDTQYF
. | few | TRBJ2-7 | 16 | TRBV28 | TGTGCCAGCAGTTTATTTATTGGCCAGGGTCAGCACGAGCAGTACTTC | CASSLFIGQGQHEQYF
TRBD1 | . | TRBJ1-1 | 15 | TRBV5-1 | TGCGCCAGCAGCTTGGGTCCAGGGGGGAACACTGAAGCTTTCTTT | CASSLGPGGNTEAFF
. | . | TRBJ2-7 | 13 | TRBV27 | TGTGCCAGCAGTTTTGGCCCGGGATACGAGCAGTACTTC | CASSFGPGYEQYF
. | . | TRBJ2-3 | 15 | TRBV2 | TGTGCCAGCAGTGGAGGGACACCCAGCACAGATACGCAGTATTTT | CASSGGTPSTDTQYF
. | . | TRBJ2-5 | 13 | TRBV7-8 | TGTGCCAGCAGCTTACTATCCCCGGGGACCCAGTACTTC | CASSLLSPGTQYF
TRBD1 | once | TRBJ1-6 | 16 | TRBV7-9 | TGTGCCAGCAGCATCACAGGGGGTCTCTATAATTCACCCCTCCACTTT | CASSITGGLYNSPLHF
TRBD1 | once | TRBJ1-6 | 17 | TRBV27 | TGTGCCAGCAGTTTATGGCCCCCCGGGACAGGGCTCTCACCCCTCCACTTT | CASSLWPPGTGLSPLHF
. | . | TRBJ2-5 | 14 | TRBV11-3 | TGTGCCAGCAGCTTAGTCAGGGGCCAAGAGACCCAGTACTTC | CASSLVRGQETQYF
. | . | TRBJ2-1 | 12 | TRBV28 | TGTGCCAGCAGCGACATAGTTAATGAGCAGTTCTTC | CASSDIVNEQFF
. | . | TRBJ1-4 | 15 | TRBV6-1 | TGTGCCAGCAGTGATATGGTCGGGAGTAATGAAAAACTGTTTTTT | CASSDMVGSNEKLFF
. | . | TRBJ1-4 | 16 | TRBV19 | TGTGCCAGTAGTCGTCCTACAGGGATCACTAATGAAAAACTGTTTTTT | CASSRPTGITNEKLFF
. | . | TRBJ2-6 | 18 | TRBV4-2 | TGTGCCAGCAGCCAGGAAAACAGGGCAAACTCTGGGGCCAACGTCCTGACTTTC | CASSQENRANSGANVLTF
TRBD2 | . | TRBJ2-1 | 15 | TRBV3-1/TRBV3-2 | TGTGCCAGCAGCCCCCGGACTAGCGGGAGGGAGGAGCAGTTCTTC | CASSPRTSGREEQFF
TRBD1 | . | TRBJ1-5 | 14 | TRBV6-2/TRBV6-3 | TGTGCCAGCAGTCGGGACAGCCCCGTGGATCCCCAGCATTTT | CASSRDSPVDPQHF
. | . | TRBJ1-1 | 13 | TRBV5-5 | TGTGCCAGCAGCTGGGGACAGAACACTGAAGCTTTCTTT | CASSWGQNTEAFF
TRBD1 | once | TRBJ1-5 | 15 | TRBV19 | TGTGCCTGTCAACCGGGACAGGGTCTCTATCAGCCCCAGCATTTT | CACQPGQGLYQPQHF
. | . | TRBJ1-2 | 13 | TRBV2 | TGTGCCAGCACCAGGGAGGGGTCCTATGGCTACACCTTC | CASTREGSYGYTF
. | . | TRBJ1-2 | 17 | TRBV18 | TGTGCCAGCTCACCCATTAGGGAGGTCGGATCTAACTATGGCTACACCTTC | CASSPIREVGSNYGYTF
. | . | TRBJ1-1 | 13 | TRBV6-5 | TGTGCCAGCAGTTCTCTAAAGGGGTTTCAAGCTTTCTTT | CASSSLKGFQAFF
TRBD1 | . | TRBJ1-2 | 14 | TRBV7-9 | TGTGCCAGCAGCTTAGCTCAGGCAGGGGGTGGCTACACCTTC | CASSLAQAGGGYTF
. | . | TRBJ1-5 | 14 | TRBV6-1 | TGTGCCAGCAGTGAAGTAGATGGCAATCAGCCCCAGCATTTT | CASSEVDGNQPQHF
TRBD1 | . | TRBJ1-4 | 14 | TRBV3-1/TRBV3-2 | TGTGCCAGCAGCCAAGATACAGGGGGGGAAAAACTGTTTTTT | CASSQDTGGEKLFF
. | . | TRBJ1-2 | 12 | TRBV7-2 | TGTGCCAGCAGCTTCGGCGGTTATGGCTACACCTTC | CASSFGGYGYTF
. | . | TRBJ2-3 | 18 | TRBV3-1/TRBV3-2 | TGTGCCAGCAGCCAAGATAGGGGGGGCTTACCTGGCACAGATACGCAGTATTTT | CASSQDRGGLPGTDTQYF